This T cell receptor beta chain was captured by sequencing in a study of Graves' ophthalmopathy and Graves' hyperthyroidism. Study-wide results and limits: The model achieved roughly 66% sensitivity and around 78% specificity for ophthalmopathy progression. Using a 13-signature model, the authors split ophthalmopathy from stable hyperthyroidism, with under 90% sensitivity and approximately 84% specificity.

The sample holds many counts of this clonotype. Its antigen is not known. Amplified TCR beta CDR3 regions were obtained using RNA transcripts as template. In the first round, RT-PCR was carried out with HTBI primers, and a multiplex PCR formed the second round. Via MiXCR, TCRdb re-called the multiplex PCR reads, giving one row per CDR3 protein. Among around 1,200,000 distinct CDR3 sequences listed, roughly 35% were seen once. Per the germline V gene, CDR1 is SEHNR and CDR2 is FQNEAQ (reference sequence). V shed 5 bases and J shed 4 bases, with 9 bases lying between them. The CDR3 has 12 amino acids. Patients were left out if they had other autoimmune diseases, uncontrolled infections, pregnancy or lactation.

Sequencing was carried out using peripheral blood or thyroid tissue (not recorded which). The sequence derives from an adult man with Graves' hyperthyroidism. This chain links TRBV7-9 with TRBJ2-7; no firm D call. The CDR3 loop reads CASSHEGYEQYF. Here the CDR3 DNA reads TGTGCCAGCAGCCACGAAGGTTACGAGCAGTACTTC.